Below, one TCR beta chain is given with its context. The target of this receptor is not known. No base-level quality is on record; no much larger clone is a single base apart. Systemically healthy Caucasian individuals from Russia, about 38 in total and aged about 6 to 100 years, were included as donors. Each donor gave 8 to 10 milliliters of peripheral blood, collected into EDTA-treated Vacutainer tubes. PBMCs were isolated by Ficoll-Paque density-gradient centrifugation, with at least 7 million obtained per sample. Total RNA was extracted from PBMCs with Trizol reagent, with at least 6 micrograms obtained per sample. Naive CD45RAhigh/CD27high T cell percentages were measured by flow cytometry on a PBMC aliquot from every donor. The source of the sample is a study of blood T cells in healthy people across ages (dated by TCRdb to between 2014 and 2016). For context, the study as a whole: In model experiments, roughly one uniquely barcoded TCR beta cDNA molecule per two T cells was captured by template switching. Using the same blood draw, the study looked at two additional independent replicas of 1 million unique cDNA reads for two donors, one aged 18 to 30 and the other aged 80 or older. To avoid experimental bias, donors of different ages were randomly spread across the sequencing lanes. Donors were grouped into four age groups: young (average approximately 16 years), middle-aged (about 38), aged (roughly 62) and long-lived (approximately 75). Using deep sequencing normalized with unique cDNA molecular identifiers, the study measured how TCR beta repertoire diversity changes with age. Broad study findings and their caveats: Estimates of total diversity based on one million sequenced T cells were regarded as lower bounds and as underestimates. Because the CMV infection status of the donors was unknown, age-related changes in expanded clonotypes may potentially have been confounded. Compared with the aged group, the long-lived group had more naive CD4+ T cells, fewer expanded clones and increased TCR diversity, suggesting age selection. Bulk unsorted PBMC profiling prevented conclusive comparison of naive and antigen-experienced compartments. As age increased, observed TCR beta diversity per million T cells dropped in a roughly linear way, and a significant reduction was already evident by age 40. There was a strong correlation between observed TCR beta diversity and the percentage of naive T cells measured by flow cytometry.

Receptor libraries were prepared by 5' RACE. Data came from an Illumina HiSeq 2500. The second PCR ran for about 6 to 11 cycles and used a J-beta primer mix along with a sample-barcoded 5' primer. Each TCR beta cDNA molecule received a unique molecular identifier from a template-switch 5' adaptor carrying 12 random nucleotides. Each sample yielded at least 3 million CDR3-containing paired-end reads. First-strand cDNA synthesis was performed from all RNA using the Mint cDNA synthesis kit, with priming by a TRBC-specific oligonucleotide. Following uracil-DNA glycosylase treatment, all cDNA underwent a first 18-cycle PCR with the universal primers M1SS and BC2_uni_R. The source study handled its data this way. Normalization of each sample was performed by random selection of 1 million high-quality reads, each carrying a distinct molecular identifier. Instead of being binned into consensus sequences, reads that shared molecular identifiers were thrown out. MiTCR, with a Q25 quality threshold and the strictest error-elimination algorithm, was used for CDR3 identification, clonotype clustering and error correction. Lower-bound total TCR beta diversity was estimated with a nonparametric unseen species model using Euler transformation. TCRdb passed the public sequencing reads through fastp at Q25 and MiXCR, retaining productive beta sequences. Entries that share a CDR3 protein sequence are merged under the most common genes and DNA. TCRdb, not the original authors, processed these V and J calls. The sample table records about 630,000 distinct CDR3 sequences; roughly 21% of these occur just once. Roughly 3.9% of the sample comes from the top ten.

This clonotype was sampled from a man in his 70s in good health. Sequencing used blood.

DNA sequence: TGTGCCAGCAGTTTCGGTGTTGACATAGTTGCAACTAATGAAAAACTGTTTTTT. This gives the protein CASSFGVDIVATNEKLFF. The receptor chain draws on TRBV12-3 or TRBV12-4 and TRBJ1-4; confidence is insufficient to name the D gene. V drops 3 bases and J drops 0 bases, leaving 17 bases in between. From the cysteine through the phenylalanine, the CDR3 covers 18 amino acids. Only CDR3 DNA is held: 54 bases, read in frame from base 1.